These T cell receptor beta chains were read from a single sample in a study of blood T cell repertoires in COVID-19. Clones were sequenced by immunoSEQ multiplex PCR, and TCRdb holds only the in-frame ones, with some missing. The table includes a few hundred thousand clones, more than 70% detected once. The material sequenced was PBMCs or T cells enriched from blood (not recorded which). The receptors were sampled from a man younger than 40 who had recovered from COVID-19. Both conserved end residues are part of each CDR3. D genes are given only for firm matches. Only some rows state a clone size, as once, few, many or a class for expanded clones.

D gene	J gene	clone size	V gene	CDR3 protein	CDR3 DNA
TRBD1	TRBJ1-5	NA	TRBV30	CAWTRGTGFNQPQHF	TGTGCCTGGACCCGGGGGACAGGCTTCAATCAGCCCCAGCATTTT
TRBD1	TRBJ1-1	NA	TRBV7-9	CASSSGTVNTEAFF	TGTGCCAGCAGCTCCGGGACAGTGAACACTGAAGCTTTCTTT
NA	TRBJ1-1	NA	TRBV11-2	CASSPQSRGEAFF	TGTGCCAGCAGCCCTCAGTCGAGAGGTGAAGCTTTCTTT
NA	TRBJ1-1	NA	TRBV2	CASSGVLSSDRLNTEAFF	TGTGCCAGCAGTGGGGTCCTGTCTTCGGACAGACTGAACACTGAAGCTTTCTTT
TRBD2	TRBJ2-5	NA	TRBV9	CASSVLAGGQETQYF	TGTGCCAGCAGCGTCCTAGCGGGGGGTCAGGAGACCCAGTACTTC
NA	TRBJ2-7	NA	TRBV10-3	CAISDSVYEQYF	TGTGCCATCAGTGATAGTGTATACGAGCAGTACTTC
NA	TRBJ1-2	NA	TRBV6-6	CASSYRQGKVSGYTF	TGTGCCAGCAGTTATCGGCAGGGGAAAGTCTCTGGCTACACCTTC
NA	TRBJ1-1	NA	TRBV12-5	CASGLVPYEQGPTEAFF	TGTGCTAGTGGTTTGGTACCCTACGAACAGGGACCCACTGAAGCTTTCTTT
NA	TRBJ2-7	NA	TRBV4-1	CASSPGRGRSYEQYF	TGCGCCAGCAGCCCCGGCAGGGGTAGGTCCTACGAGCAGTACTTC
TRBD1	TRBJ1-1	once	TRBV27	CASSWGTGGLAFF	TGTGCCAGCAGTTGGGGGACAGGGGGTTTAGCTTTCTTT
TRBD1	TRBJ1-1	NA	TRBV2	CASRSPGTVNTEAFF	TGTGCCAGCAGATCACCCGGGACAGTGAACACTGAAGCTTTCTTT
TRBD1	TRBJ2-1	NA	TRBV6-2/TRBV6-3	CASSPATGTGLNEQFF	TGTGCCAGCAGTCCGGCGACCGGGACAGGGCTCAATGAGCAGTTCTTC
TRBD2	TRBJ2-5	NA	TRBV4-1	CASSQGATVAGGKETQYF	TGCGCCAGCAGCCAAGGGGCCACGGTAGCGGGGGGAAAAGAGACCCAGTACTTC
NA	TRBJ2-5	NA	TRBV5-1	CASSLPNEETQYF	TGCGCCAGCAGCTTGCCAAATGAAGAGACCCAGTACTTC
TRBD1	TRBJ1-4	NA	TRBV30	CAWSGKGAGDEKLFF	TGTGCCTGGAGTGGCAAGGGGGCTGGTGATGAAAAACTGTTTTTT
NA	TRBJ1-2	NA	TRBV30	CAWKRPFAGRNYGYTF	TGTGCCTGGAAACGCCCGTTTGCGGGGAGAAACTATGGCTACACCTTC
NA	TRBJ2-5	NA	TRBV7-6	CASSRTDLGAETQYF	TGTGCCAGCAGCCGGACAGACCTGGGGGCGGAGACCCAGTACTTC
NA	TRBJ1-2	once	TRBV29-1	CSVDSDNVYGYTF	TGCAGCGTTGATAGTGACAACGTCTATGGCTACACCTTC
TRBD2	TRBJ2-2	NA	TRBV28	CASAGGLTRTTGELFF	TGTGCCAGTGCGGGGGGCCTTACCCGGACCACCGGGGAGCTGTTTTTT
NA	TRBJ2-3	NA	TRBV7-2	CASSLTGEADTQYF	TGTGCCAGCAGCTTAACGGGGGAGGCAGATACGCAGTATTTT
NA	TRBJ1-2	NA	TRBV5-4	CASSLGGDYGYTF	TGTGCCAGCAGCTTGGGAGGCGACTATGGCTACACCTTC
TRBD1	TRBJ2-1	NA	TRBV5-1	CASSLHLRQGLGNEQFF	TGCGCCAGCAGCTTACACCTTCGACAGGGGTTAGGGAATGAGCAGTTCTTC
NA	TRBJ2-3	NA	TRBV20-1	CSARLGAPQYF	TGCAGTGCTAGATTGGGGGCTCCCCAGTATTTT
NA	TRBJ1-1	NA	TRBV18	CASSPSVQNTEAFF	TGTGCCAGCTCACCGTCGGTTCAGAACACTGAAGCTTTCTTT
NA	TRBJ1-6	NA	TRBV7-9	CASSLRQPNSPLHF	TGTGCCAGCAGCTTACGACAGCCTAATTCACCCCTCCACTTT
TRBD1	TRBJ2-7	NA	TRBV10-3	CAISGPDRGLYEQYF	TGTGCCATCAGTGGCCCTGACAGGGGGCTATACGAGCAGTACTTC
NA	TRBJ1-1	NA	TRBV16	CASSLGHTNTEAFF	TGTGCCAGCAGCCTAGGACACACGAACACTGAAGCTTTCTTT
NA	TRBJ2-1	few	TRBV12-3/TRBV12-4	CASSLGTGVEQFF	TGTGCCAGCAGTTTGGGTACGGGGGTGGAGCAGTTCTTC
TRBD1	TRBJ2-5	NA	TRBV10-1	CASSRTGSKTQYF	TGCGCCAGCAGCAGGACAGGGTCAAAGACCCAGTACTTC